Presented here are 18 T cell receptor beta chains from one specimen sequenced in a study of human T cells and chemical hapten exposure. TCRdb recomputed calls from the RACE reads with MiXCR, one row per CDR3 protein. The profile shows tens of thousands of distinct CDR3 sequences, around 7.8% of them singletons. The sample's time point: patch test 1, 2 weeks after DPC sensitization. Described treatment: therapeutic diphenylcyclopropenone sensitization with weekly scalp DPC. The specimen was whole blood, collected in connection with sensitization to the hapten diphenylcyclopropenone (DPC). The origin of the receptors is a young woman with alopecia areata. Some clones in this sample may be carry-over from other donors' samples.

This clonotype was counted between two and nine times. A much larger clone is a single base away; this may be a read error. The V gene is TRBV18, the J gene TRBJ1-2, with D perhaps TRBD1 (5 bases). Per the germline V gene, CDR1 is KGHSH and CDR2 is LQKENI. The CDR3 contains 15 residues. The CDR3 region is CVSSPLTGMNLQAEF. The CDR3 DNA is TGTGTCAGCTCACCTCTCACCGGGATGAATCTACAGGCTGAATTC.

This clonotype occurred many times. The chain couples TRBV18 to TRBJ2-3, with D unclear. Germline V gene lookup returns CDR1 KGHSH and CDR2 LQKENI. The CDR3 covers 13 residues. Between the trimmed V and J ends, which lost 5 bases and 0 bases, there was a span of 6 bases. In DNA form, the CDR3 reads TGTGCCAGCTCATCGTCTAGCACAGATACGCAGTATTTT. Its translation is CASSSSSTDTQYF.

This clonotype was found many times. V is TRBV12-3 or TRBV12-4 and J is TRBJ2-6, with D possibly being TRBD2 (5 bases). The ends were cut back, 10 bases at V and 2 bases at J, with 15 bases in the middle. The CDR3 spans 15 residues. The CDR3 spells CATSSGIPGANVLTF. CDR3 bases: TGTGCCACTAGTTCGGGGATTCCTGGGGCCAACGTCCTGACTTTC.

This clonotype was seen repeatedly, ten times or more. The J gene is TRBJ1-5, the V gene TRBV20-1; 8 bases align to TRBD1. CDR1 is DFQATT, CDR2 SNEGSKA, per germline (reference sequence). CDR3 length: 13 amino acids. CDR3 loop: CSGKDRENQPQHF. The CDR3 DNA follows: TGCAGCGGCAAGGACAGGGAGAATCAGCCCCAGCATTTT.

This clonotype was detected only a few times. The CDR3 protein is CASSSIHFSELMAFF. The CDR3 DNA is TGTGCCAGCAGTTCTATACACTTCAGCGAACTAATGGCTTTCTTT. The rearrangement joins TRBV12-1 to TRBJ1-1. TRBV12-1 is a pseudogene locus. There are 15 residues in the CDR3.

The rearrangement links TRBV18 to TRBJ2-3; a possible D gene is TRBD2 (5 bases). There are 18 residues in the CDR3. The V end was cut by 6 bases, the J end by 3 bases, with 25 bases between. Germline values: CDR1 KGHSH, CDR2 LQKENI. CDR3 DNA: TGTGCCAGCTCGACAAGGCCCCCGGGGTCCGAGTTGACAGATACGCAGTATTTT. Its translation: CASSTRPPGSELTDTQYF.

This clonotype was picked up a small number of times. The chain couples TRBV29-1 to TRBJ1-5; D not resolved. This CDR3 is built from 13 residues. Germline assignment: CDR1 SQVTM and CDR2 ANQGSEA. V lost 2 bases and J lost 7, with 12 bases in between. The CDR3 DNA sequence: TGCAGCGTTGAAAACGGGGTTGGGCAGCCCCAGCATTTT. This sequence encodes CSVENGVGQPQHF.

This clonotype has at least ten counts. The rearrangement uses TRBV11-3 and TRBJ2-7, with 10 bases that match TRBD2. Per germline, CDR1 SGHNT and CDR2 YENEEA. The CDR3 contains 15 residues. J gave up 11 bases and V 6 bases, and 16 bases lay outside the gene matches. The DNA for the CDR3 is TGTGCCAGCAGACTAGCAAGGACTAGCGGATCGCCGGAGTACTTC. Translating it yields CASRLARTSGSPEYF.

This clonotype was picked up many times. V is TRBV29-1 and J is TRBJ2-3; TRBD2 matches 8 bases. The germline V gene has CDR1 SQVTM and CDR2 ANQGSEA. The CDR3 consists of 14 residues. Trimming removed 3 bases from V and 8 bases from J; junction bases left unmatched: 10. The CDR3 sequence is CSVEGLGGPSTQYF. The CDR3 bases are TGCAGCGTTGAGGGACTAGGGGGTCCTAGTACGCAGTATTTT.

This clonotype was recorded many times. J is TRBJ2-1 and V is TRBV24-1, with 7 nucleotides matching TRBD1. The germline V gene has CDR1 KGHDR and CDR2 SFDVKD. The CDR3 sequence is 14 residues long. V lost 5 bases, J lost 7 bases, and 7 bases stayed unmatched. Here the CDR3 DNA reads TGTGCCACCAGTGTTGGTCAGGGGGTTAATGAGCAGTTCTTC. It yields the protein CATSVGQGVNEQFF.

The rearrangement joins TRBV11-2 to TRBJ2-1; the D gene could be TRBD1 or TRBD2 (5 bases each). Per the germline V gene, CDR1 is SGHAT and CDR2 is FQNNGV. V was cut by 5 bases and J by 6 bases, with 17 bases left in between. The CDR3 covers 15 residues. The CDR3 protein is CASSPAGTVFNEQFF. The CDR3 nucleotides are TGTGCCAGCAGCCCCGCCGGGACGGTGTTCAATGAGCAGTTCTTC.

This clonotype was observed many times. The chain has TRBV5-1 and TRBJ2-1; D is uncertain. Per the germline V gene, CDR1 is SGHRS and CDR2 is YFSETQ. The CDR3 length is 14 residues. Trimming removed 0 bases at V and 8 bases at J, with 12 bases between. The CDR3 region has the DNA TGCGCCAGCAGCTTGGGGCTCTTAGAGGATGAGCAGTTCTTC. It translates to CASSLGLLEDEQFF. The whole variable domain, remainder taken from reference TRBV5-1 and TRBJ2-1, is KAGVTQTPRYLIKTRGQQVTLSCSPISGHRSVSWYQQTPGQGLQFLFEYFSETQRNKGNFPGRFSGRQFSNSRSEMNVSTLELGDSALYLCASSLGLLEDEQFFGPGTRLTVL.

At least ten counts were recorded for this clonotype. This rearrangement joins TRBV30 to TRBJ1-6; D remains unclear. The CDR3 runs 15 residues. Germline CDR1 and CDR2: GTSNPN and SVGIG (reference sequence). V lost 0 bases, J lost 2 bases, and 8 bases lay in between. For the CDR3, the DNA is TGTGCCTGGAGTGTACCCGCCACCTATAATTCACCCCTCCACTTT. It specifies CAWSVPATYNSPLHF.

This clonotype was seen many times. The chain joins TRBV12-3 or TRBV12-4 to TRBJ1-2; 10 bases are shared with TRBD1. The length of the CDR3 is 14 residues. V shed 5 bases and J 3 bases; nucleotides not matched to a gene: 3. CDR3 residues: CASSPGTGDYGYTF. The CDR3 nucleotides are TGTGCCAGCAGTCCCGGGACAGGGGACTATGGCTACACCTTC.

This clonotype was counted only a few times. The chain employs TRBV29-1 and TRBJ2-1; 9 positions match TRBD1. The CDR3 consists of 16 residues. The V and J ends lost 3 bases and 4 bases, in that order; junction bases with no gene match: 10. The V gene's germline CDR1 is SQVTM and CDR2 ANQGSEA. The CDR3 reads CSVDSATGGAYNEQFF. CDR3 sequence (DNA): TGCAGCGTTGATAGTGCGACAGGGGGTGCGTACAATGAGCAGTTCTTC.

This clonotype was picked up many times. V is TRBV2 and J is TRBJ2-6; D may correspond to TRBD1 or TRBD2 (5 bases each). The CDR3 sequence is 20 residues long. Germline lookup yields CDR1 SNHLY and CDR2 FYNNEI. The germline V and J ends were trimmed by 2 bases and 1 base, with 21 bases remaining between them. In DNA, the CDR3 is TGTGCCAGCAGTGAAAACCCAAAGGAGGACACAGTTTCTGGGGCCAACGTCCTGACTTTC. Protein: CASSENPKEDTVSGANVLTF. Variable domain in full (rest from reference TRBV2 and TRBJ2-6): EPEVTQTPSHQVTQMGQEVILRCVPISNHLYFYWYRQILGQKVEFLVSFYNNEISEKSEIFDDQFSVERPDGSNFTLKIRSTKLEDSAMYFCASSENPKEDTVSGANVLTFGAGSRLTVL.

Comments on this clonotype: This may come from a read error, since a much larger clone is one base off. The chain joins TRBV2 to TRBJ1-2; 7 bases agree with TRBD1. The trim removed 5 bases at V and 4 bases at J, leaving 10 bases unmatched. The CDR3 contains 15 residues. The V gene's germline CDR1 is SNHLY and CDR2 FYNNEI. CDR3 sequence reads: CASSSTGDWRYGYTF. The CDR3 coding sequence is TGTGCCAGCAGTTCCACAGGGGATTGGCGCTATGGCTACACCTTC.

Only a few counts were recorded for this clonotype. This chain links TRBV29-1 with TRBJ2-3; no clear D. Germline V CDR1 and CDR2: SQVTM, ANQGSEA. The CDR3 is 13 residues long. The V end was cut by 3 bases, the J end by 1 base, with 8 bases between. The CDR3 loop is CSVDSRGTDTQYF. The DNA for the CDR3 is TGCAGCGTTGACAGCCGGGGCACAGATACGCAGTATTTT.